This record looks at one T cell receptor beta chain sequence and its context. Its antigen remains unknown. Germline loops: CDR1 MDHEN, CDR2 SYDVKM. After removal of 5 bases from V and 8 bases from J, the junction contained 10 bases not matched to a gene. There are 16 residues in the CDR3. The sample is drawn from a study of long-term antiretroviral therapy in people with HIV. Turning to the study itself: The 2015 recommendation for immediate ART came about a decade after the earliest samples. Findings and limits, study-wide: Pre-ART expanded TRB clones stayed dominant throughout, though often decreasing after ART.

The authors ran the immunoSEQ assay, v3.0, at survey level. The sequencing target was roughly 35,000-50,000 T-cell genomes per sample. Data came from immunoSEQ multiplex PCR; TCRdb stores just in-frame clones and leaves some out. The sample yields about 16,000 clones, roughly 90% seen once. Sample: unsorted PBMCs, taken 0.7 years before starting antiretroviral therapy. This clonotype originated in a man in his fifties with HIV. V is TRBV28 and J is TRBJ1-6; 9 bases match TRBD1. This CDR3 is CASSPTDRGDYSPLHF. The CDR3 DNA is TGTGCCAGCAGTCCGACCGACAGGGGGGACTATTCACCCCTCCACTTT.